This T cell receptor beta chain was identified during a study of patients and donors after allogeneic stem cell transplantation. This clonotype was counted at least ten times. TCRdb called the RT-PCR reads again in MiXCR, with one record for every CDR3 protein. The sample carries 87,000 or so distinct CDR3 sequences, 5% recorded once. CDR3 size: 13 residues. The germline V gene has CDR1 LGHDT and CDR2 YNNKEL (reference sequence). V shed 7 bases, J shed 6 bases, and the junction held 6 bases outside the gene matches. The sequence derives from a human donor who was either an allogeneic HSCT recipient or a stem cell or donor lymphocyte infusion donor (not recorded which). It is not recorded whose cells these are; they may come from a transplant donor. What was sequenced was blood, either unsorted or a sorted T cell fraction (not recorded which). V and J are TRBV3-1 and TRBJ2-1; 7 nucleotides align to TRBD1. The CDR3, as DNA: TGTGCCAGCACCCCGGGACAGAGCAATGAGCAGTTCTTC. It encodes CASTPGQSNEQFF.